This T cell receptor beta chain emerged from a study of T cells after yellow fever vaccination. TCRdb called the 5' RACE reads again in MiXCR, with one record for every CDR3 protein. This sample has 200,000 to 300,000 distinct CDR3 sequences; 10% to 15% occur once, and the top ten carry around 0.49%. With 0 bases removed from V and 7 bases from J, the gap between germline ends came to 6 bases. Per germline, CDR1 LGHNA and CDR2 YNFKEQ. The CDR3 covers 12 residues. This clonotype originated in a man aged 30 to 45 who received the YFV17D yellow fever vaccine. The V call is TRBV4-2, the J call TRBJ1-1, with TRBD1 as a possible D gene (6 bases). This specimen consisted of CD4+ T cells sorted from PBMCs, obtained 45 days after the yellow fever booster vaccination. The CDR3 nucleotides read TGTGCCAGCAGCCAAGACAGGGGTGAAGCTTTCTTT. Its protein is CASSQDRGEAFF.